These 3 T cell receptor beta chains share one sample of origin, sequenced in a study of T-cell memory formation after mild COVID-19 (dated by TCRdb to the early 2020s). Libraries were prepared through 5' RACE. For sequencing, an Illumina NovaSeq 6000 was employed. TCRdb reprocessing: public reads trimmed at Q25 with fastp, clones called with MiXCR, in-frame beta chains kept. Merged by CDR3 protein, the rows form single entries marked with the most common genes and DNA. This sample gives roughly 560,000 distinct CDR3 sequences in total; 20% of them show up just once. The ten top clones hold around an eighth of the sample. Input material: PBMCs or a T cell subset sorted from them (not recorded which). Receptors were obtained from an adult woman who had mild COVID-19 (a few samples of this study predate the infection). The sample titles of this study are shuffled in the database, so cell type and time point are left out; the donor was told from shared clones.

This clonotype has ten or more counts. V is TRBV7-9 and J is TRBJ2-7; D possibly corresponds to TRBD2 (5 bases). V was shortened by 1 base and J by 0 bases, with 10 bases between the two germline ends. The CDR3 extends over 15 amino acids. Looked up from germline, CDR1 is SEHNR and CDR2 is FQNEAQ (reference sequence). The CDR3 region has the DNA TGTGCCAGCAGCTTAGGCCCGGGGAGCTCCTACGAGCAGTACTTC. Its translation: CASSLGPGSSYEQYF.

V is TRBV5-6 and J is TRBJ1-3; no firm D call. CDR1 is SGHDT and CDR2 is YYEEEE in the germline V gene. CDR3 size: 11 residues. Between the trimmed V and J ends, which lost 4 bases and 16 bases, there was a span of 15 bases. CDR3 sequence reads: CASSEGASEYF. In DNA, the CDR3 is TGTGCCAGCAGCGAGGGTGCGTCGGAGTATTTT. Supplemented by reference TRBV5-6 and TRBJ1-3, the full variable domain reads DAGVTQSPTHLIKTRGQQVTLRCSPKSGHDTVSWYQQALGQGPQFIFQYYEEEERQRGNFPDRFSGHQFPNYSSELNVNALLLGDSALYLCASSEGASEYFGEGSWLTVV.

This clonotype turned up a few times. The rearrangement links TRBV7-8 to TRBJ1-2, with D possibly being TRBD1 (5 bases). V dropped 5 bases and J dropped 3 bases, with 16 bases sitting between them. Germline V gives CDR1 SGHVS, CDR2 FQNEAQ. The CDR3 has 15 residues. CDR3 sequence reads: CASSIQGDEDYGYTF. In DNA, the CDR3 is TGTGCCAGCAGCATCCAGGGAGATGAGGACTATGGCTACACCTTC. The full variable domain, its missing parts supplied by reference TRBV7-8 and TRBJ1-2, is GAGVSQSPRYKVAKRGQDVALRCDPISGHVSLFWYQQALGQGPEFLTYFQNEAQLDKSGLPSDRFFAERPEGSVSTLKIQRTQQEDSAVYLCASSIQGDEDYGYTFGSGTRLTVV.